The subject of this entry is one T cell receptor (beta chain). The antigen is undetermined. With 5 bases clipped from V and 0 bases from J, the junction kept 7 bases outside the gene matches. Germline lookup yields CDR1 KGHDR and CDR2 SFDVKD. The length of the CDR3 is 17 residues. TCR beta CDR3 amplification from genomic DNA was performed by two-round multiplex PCR. Primers (each specific to one TRBV or TRBJ gene) were used in first-round PCR. One entry per CDR3 protein results from TCRdb running MiXCR on the multiplex PCR reads. The data hold more than 30,000 distinct CDR3 sequences, with about 39% observed a single time. The data belong to a study of prognosis after radiotherapy for stage I lung cancer. Broader study findings: Gene usage, both TRBV and TRBJ, reportedly differed between patients with metastases and patients without them.

This sample comprised PBMCs, obtained before or after stereotactic body radiation therapy (not recorded which). This receptor was taken from a donor aged 50 or older with non-small cell lung cancer. The gene calls are TRBV24-1 and TRBJ2-2; 8 nucleotides align to TRBD1. CDR3 in DNA: TGTGCCACCAGTGGCCCGGGACAGGCCTCGAACACCGGGGAGCTGTTTTTT. Amino acid sequence: CATSGPGQASNTGELFF.